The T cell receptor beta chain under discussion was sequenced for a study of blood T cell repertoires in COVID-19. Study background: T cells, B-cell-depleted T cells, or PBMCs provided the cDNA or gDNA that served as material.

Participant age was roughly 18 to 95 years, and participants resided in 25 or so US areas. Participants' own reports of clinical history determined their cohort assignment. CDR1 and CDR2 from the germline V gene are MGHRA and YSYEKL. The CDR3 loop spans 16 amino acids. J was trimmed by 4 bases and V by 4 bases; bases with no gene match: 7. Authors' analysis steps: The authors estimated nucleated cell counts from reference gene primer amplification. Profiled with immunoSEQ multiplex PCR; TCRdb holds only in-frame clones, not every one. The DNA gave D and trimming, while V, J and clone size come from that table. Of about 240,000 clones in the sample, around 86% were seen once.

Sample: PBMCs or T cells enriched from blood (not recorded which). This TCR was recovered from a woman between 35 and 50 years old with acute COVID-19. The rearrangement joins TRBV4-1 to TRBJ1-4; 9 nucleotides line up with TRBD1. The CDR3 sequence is CASSLRTGGGNEKLFF. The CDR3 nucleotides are TGCGCCAGCAGCCTACGAACAGGGGGCGGTAATGAAAAACTGTTTTTT.